This TCR beta chain was observed in a study of CD8+ T cells in alopecia areata. General study results and limits: Scalp samples also yield sequences of resident alphabeta T cells from normal skin.

V lost 6 bases to trimming and J lost 5 bases; unmatched junction nucleotides: 7. Per germline, CDR1 SNHLY and CDR2 FYNNEI. This CDR3 contains 15 residues. This clone was seen a few times. As yet, its antigen is unknown. Following RNA extraction, reverse transcription yielded cDNA that acted as the sequencing template. Sequencing used immunoSEQ multiplex PCR; TCRdb keeps in-frame clones, though not all of them. This sample has about 100,000 clones, with almost 60% found just once. Treatment described: oral pan-JAK inhibitor, 5-10 mg twice daily. The sample here was CD8+ T cells sorted from blood, taken at roughly week 58, from a patient treated with tofacitinib. This receptor was taken from a human donor with alopecia areata. The J gene is TRBJ1-5, the V gene TRBV2; 10 nucleotides line up with TRBD1. The CDR3 coding sequence is TGTGCCAGCAGCATCGACAGGGGGCGTGATCAGCCCCAGCATTTT. Translated, it gives CASSIDRGRDQPQHF.